This record looks at one TCR beta chain sequence and its context. Its cognate antigen is unknown. These data originate in a study of OX40 agonist ivuxolimab in advanced cancers. Study-wide findings and caveats: In general, CD8+ T cells held more expanded clones than CD4+ did, on average. What antigens the expanded peripheral T cells recognized was never established. Blood T cells, both CD4+ and CD8+, expanded clonally by week 6 at 0.1 to 3.0 mg/kg.

Germline-derived CDR1 and CDR2 are LGHNA and YSLEER. The CDR3 runs 16 residues. V dropped 0 bases and J dropped 7; count of bases not matched to a gene: 7. Repertoires were generated with immunoSEQ multiplex PCR, while TCRdb's copy carries only in-frame clones and drops some. The sample consists of 70,000 to 85,000 clones, over 85% of them appearing once. The timepoints at which blood was sampled were baseline, cycle 4 day 1, and cycle 7 day 1. The V gene is TRBV4-3, the J gene TRBJ2-7, with TRBD2 matching over 12 bases. The receptor was derived from an adult with an advanced solid tumor such as melanoma, head and neck, liver or kidney cancer. Sequencing used CD4+ or CD8+ T cells sorted from blood, obtained in a trial of the OX40 agonist ivuxolimab. The CDR3 spells CASSQDSRTSGVEQYF. CDR3 DNA sequence: TGCGCCAGCAGCCAAGATTCCCGGACTAGCGGGGTAGAGCAGTACTTC.